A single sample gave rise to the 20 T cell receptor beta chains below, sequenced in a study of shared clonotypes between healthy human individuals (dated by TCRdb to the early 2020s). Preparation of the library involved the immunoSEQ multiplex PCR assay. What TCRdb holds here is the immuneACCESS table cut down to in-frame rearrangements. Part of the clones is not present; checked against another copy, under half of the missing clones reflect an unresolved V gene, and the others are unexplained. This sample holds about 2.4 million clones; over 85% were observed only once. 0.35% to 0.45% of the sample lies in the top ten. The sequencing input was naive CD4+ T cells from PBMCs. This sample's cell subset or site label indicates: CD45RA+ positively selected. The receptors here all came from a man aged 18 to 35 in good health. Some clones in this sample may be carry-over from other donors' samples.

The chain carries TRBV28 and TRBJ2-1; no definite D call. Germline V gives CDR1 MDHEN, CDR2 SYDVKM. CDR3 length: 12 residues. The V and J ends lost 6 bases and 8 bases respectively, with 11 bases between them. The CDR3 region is CASSILTDEQFF. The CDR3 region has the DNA TGTGCCAGCAGCATCCTGACCGATGAGCAGTTCTTC.

The DNA of the CDR3 is TGTGCCAGCAGGCGGACTCCTCAAATCACCGGGGAGCTGTTTTTT. Encoded protein: CASRRTPQITGELFF. This chain joins TRBV28 and TRBJ2-2, with TRBD2 as a possible D gene (5 bases). Trimming pared 6 bases from V and 4 bases from J, leaving 15 bases between. This CDR3 has 15 residues. Germline V CDR1 and CDR2: MDHEN, SYDVKM.

In DNA form, the CDR3 reads TGTGCCAGCAGCCCCCGGGGTAACGCAGGGGGGAGAGGTGGTGAGCAGTTCTTC. Protein sequence: CASSPRGNAGGRGGEQFF. The chain carries TRBV21-1 and TRBJ2-1; the DNA was not used to check the table's D call, TRBD1. TRBV21-1 constitutes a pseudogene. This CDR3 contains 18 residues.

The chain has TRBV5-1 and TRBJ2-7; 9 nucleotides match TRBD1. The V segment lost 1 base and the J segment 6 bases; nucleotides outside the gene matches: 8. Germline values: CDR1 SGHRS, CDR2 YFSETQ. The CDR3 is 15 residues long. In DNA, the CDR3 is TGCGCCAGCAGCTTGTCCGGGACAGGGCTCCCCGAGCAGTACTTC. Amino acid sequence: CASSLSGTGLPEQYF.

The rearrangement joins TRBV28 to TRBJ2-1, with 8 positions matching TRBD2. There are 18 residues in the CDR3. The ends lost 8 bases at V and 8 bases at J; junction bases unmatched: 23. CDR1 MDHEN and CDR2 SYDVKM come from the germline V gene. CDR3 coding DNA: TGTGCCAGCTTCGACAGCACCACTACTGGGACTAGGTGGGATGAGCAGTTCTTC. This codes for CASFDSTTTGTRWDEQFF.

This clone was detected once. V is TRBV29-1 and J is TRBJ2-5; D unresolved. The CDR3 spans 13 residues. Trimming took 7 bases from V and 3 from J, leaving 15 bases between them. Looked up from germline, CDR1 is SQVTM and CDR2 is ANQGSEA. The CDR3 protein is CSALGLFKETQYF. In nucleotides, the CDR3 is TGCAGCGCCCTGGGATTGTTCAAAGAGACCCAGTACTTC.

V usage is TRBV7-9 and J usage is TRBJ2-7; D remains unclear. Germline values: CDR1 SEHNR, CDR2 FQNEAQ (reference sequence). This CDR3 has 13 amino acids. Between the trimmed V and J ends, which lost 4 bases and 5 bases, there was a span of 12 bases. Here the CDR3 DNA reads TGTGCCAGCAGCTACAGACACGTCGACGAGCAGTACTTC. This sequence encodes CASSYRHVDEQYF.

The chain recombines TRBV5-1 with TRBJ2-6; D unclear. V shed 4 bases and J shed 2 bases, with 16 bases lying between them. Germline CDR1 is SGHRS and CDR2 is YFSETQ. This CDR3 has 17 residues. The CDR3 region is CASSPVGSLTGANVLTF. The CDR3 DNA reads TGCGCCAGCAGCCCCGTAGGATCCCTCACTGGGGCCAACGTCCTGACTTTC.

The CDR3 DNA reads TGTGCCTGGAGTTCTGGGATGGCGGGGAGCACAGATACGCAGTATTTT. This codes for CAWSSGMAGSTDTQYF. This chain uses TRBV30 with TRBJ2-3; possibly TRBD2 for D (6 bases). This CDR3 has 16 residues. The germline CDR1 and CDR2 sequences are GTSNPN and SVGIG (reference sequence). The V and J ends lost 2 bases and 0 bases respectively, with 15 bases between them.

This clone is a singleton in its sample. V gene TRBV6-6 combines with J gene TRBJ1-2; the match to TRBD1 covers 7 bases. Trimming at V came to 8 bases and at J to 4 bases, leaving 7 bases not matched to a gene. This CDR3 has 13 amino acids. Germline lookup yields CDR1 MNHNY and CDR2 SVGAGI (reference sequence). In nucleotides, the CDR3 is TGTGCCAGCGCTGGGGGGACAGCCTATGGCTACACCTTC. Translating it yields CASAGGTAYGYTF.

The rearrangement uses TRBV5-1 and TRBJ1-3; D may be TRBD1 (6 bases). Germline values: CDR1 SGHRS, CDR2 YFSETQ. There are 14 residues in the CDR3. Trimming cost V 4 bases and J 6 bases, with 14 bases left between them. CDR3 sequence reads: CASSLTGSANTIYF. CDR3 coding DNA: TGCGCCAGCAGCCTAACAGGGTCGGCAAACACCATATATTTT.

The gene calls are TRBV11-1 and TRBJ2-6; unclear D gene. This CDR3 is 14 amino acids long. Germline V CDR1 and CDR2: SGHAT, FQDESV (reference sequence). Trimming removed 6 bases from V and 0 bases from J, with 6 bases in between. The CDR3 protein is CASRRSSGANVLTF. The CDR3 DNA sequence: TGTGCCAGCAGACGTAGCTCTGGGGCCAACGTCCTGACTTTC.

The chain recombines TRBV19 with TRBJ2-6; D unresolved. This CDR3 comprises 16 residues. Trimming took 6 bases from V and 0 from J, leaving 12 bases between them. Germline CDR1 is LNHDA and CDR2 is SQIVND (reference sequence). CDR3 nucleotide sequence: TGTGCCAGTAGACGTGTGGACGGCTCTGGGGCCAACGTCCTGACTTTC. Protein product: CASRRVDGSGANVLTF. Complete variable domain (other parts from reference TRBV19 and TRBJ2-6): DGGITQSPKYLFRKEGQNVTLSCEQNLNHDAMYWYRQDPGQGLRLIYYSQIVNDFQKGDIAEGYSVSREKKESFPLTVTSAQKNPTAFYLCASRRVDGSGANVLTFGAGSRLTVL.

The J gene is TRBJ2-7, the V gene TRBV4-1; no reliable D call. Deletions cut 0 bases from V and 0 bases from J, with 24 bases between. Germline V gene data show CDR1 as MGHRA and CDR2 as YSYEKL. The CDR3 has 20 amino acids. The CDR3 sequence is CASSQDPGLGLLVSSYEQYF. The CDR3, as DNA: TGCGCCAGCAGCCAAGATCCCGGTCTAGGGCTCTTAGTTAGCTCCTACGAGCAGTACTTC.

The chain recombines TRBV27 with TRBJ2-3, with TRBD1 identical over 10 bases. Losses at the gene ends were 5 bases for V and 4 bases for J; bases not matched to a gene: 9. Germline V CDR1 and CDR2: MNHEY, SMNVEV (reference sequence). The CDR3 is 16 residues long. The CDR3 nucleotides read TGTGCCAGCAGTGACCTGCCGGGACAGGGGTCAGATACGCAGTATTTT. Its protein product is CASSDLPGQGSDTQYF.

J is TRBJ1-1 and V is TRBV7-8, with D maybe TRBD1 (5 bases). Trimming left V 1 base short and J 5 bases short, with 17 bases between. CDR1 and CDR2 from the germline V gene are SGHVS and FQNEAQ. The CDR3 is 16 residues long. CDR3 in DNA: TGTGCCAGCAGCTTAGATTCCCAGGGCCTTCTGACTGAAGCTTTCTTT. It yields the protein CASSLDSQGLLTEAFF. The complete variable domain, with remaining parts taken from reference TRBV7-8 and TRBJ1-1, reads GAGVSQSPRYKVAKRGQDVALRCDPISGHVSLFWYQQALGQGPEFLTYFQNEAQLDKSGLPSDRFFAERPEGSVSTLKIQRTQQEDSAVYLCASSLDSQGLLTEAFFGQGTRLTVV.

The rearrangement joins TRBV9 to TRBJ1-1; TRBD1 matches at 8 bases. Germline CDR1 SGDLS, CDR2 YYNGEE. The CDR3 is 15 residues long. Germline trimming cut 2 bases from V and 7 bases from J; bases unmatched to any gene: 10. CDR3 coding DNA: TGTGCCAGCAGCGTTTCGGACAGGGTGGAAGGTGAAGCTTTCTTT. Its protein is CASSVSDRVEGEAFF.

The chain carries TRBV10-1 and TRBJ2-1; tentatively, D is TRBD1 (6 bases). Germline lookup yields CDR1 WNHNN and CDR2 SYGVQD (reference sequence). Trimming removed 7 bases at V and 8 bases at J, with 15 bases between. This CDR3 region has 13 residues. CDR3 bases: TGCGCCAGCACTCTAGGGCCAGGGGATGAGCAGTTCTTC. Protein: CASTLGPGDEQFF.

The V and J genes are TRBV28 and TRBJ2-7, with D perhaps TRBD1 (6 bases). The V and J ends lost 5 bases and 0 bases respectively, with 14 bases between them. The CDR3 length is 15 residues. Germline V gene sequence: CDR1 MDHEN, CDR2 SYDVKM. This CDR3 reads CASSQPGHHSYEQYF. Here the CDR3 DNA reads TGTGCCAGCAGTCAGCCGGGACACCACTCCTACGAGCAGTACTTC.

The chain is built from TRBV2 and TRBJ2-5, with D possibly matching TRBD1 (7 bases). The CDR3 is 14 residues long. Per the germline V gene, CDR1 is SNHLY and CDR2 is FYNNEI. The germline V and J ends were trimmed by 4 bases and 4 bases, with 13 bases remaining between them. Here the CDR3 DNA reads TGTGCCAGCAGTGCCTCAGGGGGGTCAGAGACCCAGTACTTC. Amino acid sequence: CASSASGGSETQYF.